Detailed here is one T cell receptor beta chain. The PCR made use of 60 Vbeta and 13 Jbeta primers. The data were produced by immunoSEQ multiplex PCR, yet TCRdb's version contains in-frame clones alone and is incomplete. The sample has approximately 58,000 clones. This sample stems from a study of cytomegalovirus exposure and HLA in healthy donors. Though probably carrying unrecorded immune exposures, donors were nominally healthy at sampling. Sequences were obtained from PBMCs. This sequence originates from a woman between 45 and 60 years old in good health and CMV-seropositive.

The CDR3 sequence: CASSPPTAPYGYTF. The CDR3 bases are TGTGCCAGCTCACCTCCGACAGCCCCGTATGGCTACACCTTC. The genes are TRBV18 and TRBJ1-2; a weak D match, TRBD1 (5 bases). With 3 bases removed from V and 5 bases from J, the gap between germline ends came to 13 bases. Germline V gives CDR1 KGHSH, CDR2 LQKENI. This CDR3 spans 14 amino acids.